This T cell receptor beta chain was recovered during a study of T cell clonality in common variable immunodeficiency. Repertoires were generated with immunoSEQ multiplex PCR, while TCRdb's copy carries only in-frame clones and drops some. The sample presents roughly 58,000 clones, none singletons. This clone was recorded at least ten times. The target antigen is unknown. The read stops 3 residues short of the end of the CDR3; the missing end is completed from the germline J gene. V was pared by 0 bases and J by 4 bases, with 10 bases between. Germline-derived CDR1 and CDR2 are KGHSH and LQKENI. This CDR3 has 14 amino acids. Study-wide results and limits: Fewer deletions and N-nucleotide insertions were reportedly seen in common variable immunodeficiency TCR beta sequences. Compared with controls, CVID subjects had fewer shared TCRbeta clones.

The sequenced material came from peripheral blood mononuclear cells. This receptor was identified in a person aged 18 to 75 in good health. The gene calls are TRBV18 and TRBJ2-7, with D hard to call. The CDR3 region is CASSPPGFQYEQYF. The sequenced CDR3 bases are TGTGCCAGCTCACCACCCGGTTTCCAATACGAG.